This T cell receptor beta chain was sequenced during a study of read filtering for tumor transcriptome and immune sequencing. Study at large: By R-ISS, stages I, II and III held about 8, 16 and 7 patients.

Findings and caveats of the study: In IR-seq, single-read clonotypes were about 80% of clonotypes but approximately 3.5% of reads.

Molecular barcoded adaptors covering alpha/delta and beta/gamma chains were used on roughly 400 ng RNA. TCRdb independently ran MiXCR on the reads; one entry per CDR3 protein. The data contain about 38,000 distinct CDR3 sequences, approximately 15% of them singletons. This clonotype was seen at least ten times. Its antigen is currently unknown. Material: a population of CD138-negative cells sorted from bone marrow. This TCR derives from a donor aged 40 or over with multiple myeloma.

The CDR3 is CSAYAGGTDTQYF. CDR3 sequence (DNA): TGCAGTGCTTACGCGGGGGGAACAGATACGCAGTATTTT. The chain combines TRBV20-1 with TRBJ2-3; TRBD2 matches at 8 bases. J gave up 3 bases and V 5 bases, and 4 bases lay outside the gene matches. The CDR3 consists of 13 residues. Germline values: CDR1 DFQATT, CDR2 SNEGSKA (reference sequence).